This T cell receptor beta chain appears in the sequencing data of a study of beta chain features in type 1 diabetes. Study overall: Summed over all samples, the examined sorted cells came to 100 million to 130 million.

Turning to this clone: Its antigen is unidentified.

The ends were cut back, 0 bases at V and 4 bases at J, with 6 bases in the middle. This CDR3 is built from 12 residues. Germline loops: CDR1 GTSNPN, CDR2 SVGIG (reference sequence). The authors obtained over 95% purity in all sorted populations. Every bit of the isolated RNA underwent reverse transcription, so sequencing read expressed TCRB transcripts. Clones were sequenced by immunoSEQ multiplex PCR, and TCRdb holds only the in-frame ones, with some missing. The sample lists around 280,000 clones, about 15% occurring once. Study outcomes and limitations: In type 1 diabetes patients, VDJ junctions had fewer insertions; deletions at these junctions were more frequent. Moderate yet significant TCRB CDR3 shortening was seen in Type 1 diabetes patients in all four CD4+ subsets.

The sequencing sample was made of naive CD4+ T cells from blood. The TCR was taken from a man younger than 30 with type 1 diabetes. The gene calls are TRBV30 and TRBJ1-2; no clear D. CDR3 sequence reads: CAWSVQIYGYTF. For the CDR3, the DNA is TGTGCCTGGAGTGTACAGATCTATGGCTACACCTTC.